Shown below are 9 T cell receptor beta chains from a single sample sequenced in a study of blood T cell repertoires in COVID-19. The method was immunoSEQ multiplex PCR; TCRdb's version includes in-frame clones alone and lacks a portion of them. The sample includes hundreds of thousands of clones, 80% to 90% seen only once; the top ten take around 7%. Sequencing was carried out using peripheral blood. These receptors all stem from a woman aged 80 or older with COVID-19, enrolled during active disease.

The chain combines TRBV7-8 with TRBJ2-5, with 13 bases lining up with TRBD2. Losses at the gene ends were 4 bases for V and 5 bases for J; bases not matched to a gene: 7. The germline V gene encodes CDR1 SGHVS and CDR2 FQNEAQ. The CDR3 is made up of 16 amino acids. Here the CDR3 DNA reads TGTGCCAGCAGCTCAACCGGGACTAGCGGGATTGAGACCCAGTACTTC. This codes for CASSSTGTSGIETQYF.

The chain links TRBV5-4 to TRBJ2-3; tentative D call: TRBD2 (5 bases). The germline V and J ends were trimmed by 5 bases and 0 bases, with 13 bases remaining between them. The germline gives CDR1 SGHNT, CDR2 YYREEE (reference sequence). This CDR3 has 15 amino acids. The CDR3 region has the DNA TGTGCCAGCAGTTATAGCGTTACTAGCACAGATACGCAGTATTTT. This sequence encodes CASSYSVTSTDTQYF.

This clone was observed a single time. V is TRBV3-1 (or the pseudogene TRBV3-2) and J is TRBJ2-1; 7 nucleotides match TRBD2. Trimming at V came to 1 base and at J to 1 base, leaving 4 bases not matched to a gene. This CDR3 is built from 16 residues. Germline V gives CDR1 LGHDT, CDR2 YNNKEL (reference sequence). CDR3 sequence: CASSQAWRGSYNEQFF. The CDR3 DNA follows: TGTGCCAGCAGCCAAGCTTGGCGGGGGTCCTACAATGAGCAGTTCTTC.

The chain has TRBV7-8 and TRBJ1-2, with 7 bases lining up with TRBD1. The junction had 7 bases not matched to a gene; V was cut back by 4 bases and J by 8 bases. The CDR3 runs to 13 residues. Germline V CDR1 and CDR2: SGHVS, FQNEAQ. CDR3 in amino acids: CASSSDRSGGYTF. The CDR3 DNA follows: TGTGCCAGCAGCTCGGACAGGTCAGGAGGCTACACCTTC.

V usage is TRBV3-1 (or the pseudogene TRBV3-2) and J usage is TRBJ1-1, with 10 bases aligning to TRBD1. Losses at the gene ends were 1 base for V and 5 bases for J; bases not matched to a gene: 1. This CDR3 has 14 amino acids. The germline CDR1 and CDR2 sequences are LGHDT and YNNKEL (reference sequence). The CDR3 here is CASSQGGQGTEAFF. The CDR3 DNA is TGTGCCAGCAGCCAAGGGGGACAGGGGACTGAAGCTTTCTTT.

This clone has more than one count but fewer than ten. This chain uses TRBV7-8 with TRBJ1-1; D is ambiguous. The CDR3 is 15 amino acids. Looked up from germline, CDR1 is SGHVS and CDR2 is FQNEAQ. V was clipped by 0 bases and J by 1 base, with 9 bases between them. As DNA, the CDR3 is TGTGCCAGCAGCTTAGCGCTTCTGGCGAACACTGAAGCTTTCTTT. This encodes CASSLALLANTEAFF. The complete variable domain, with remaining parts taken from reference TRBV7-8 and TRBJ1-1, reads GAGVSQSPRYKVAKRGQDVALRCDPISGHVSLFWYQQALGQGPEFLTYFQNEAQLDKSGLPSDRFFAERPEGSVSTLKIQRTQQEDSAVYLCASSLALLANTEAFFGQGTRLTVV.

The rearrangement uses TRBV7-5 and TRBJ2-7; the table's TRBD1 call for D was not verified on the DNA. TRBV7-5 is a recognized pseudogene. The CDR3 has 16 amino acids. The CDR3 loop is CARRHSAVGGSYEQYF. Here the CDR3 DNA reads TGTGCCAGAAGACACAGCGCTGTAGGGGGCTCCTACGAGCAGTACTTC.

V usage is TRBV5-8 and J usage is TRBJ1-1, with 7 bases matching TRBD1. Trimming cost V 4 bases and J 10 bases; bases outside gene matches: 7. The V gene's germline CDR1 is SGHTS and CDR2 YDEGEE. The CDR3 length is 12 residues. CDR3: CASSVDRRTAFF. For the CDR3, the DNA is TGTGCCAGCAGCGTGGACAGGCGCACAGCTTTCTTT.

The V gene is TRBV7-9, the J gene TRBJ1-2, with no clear D. Germline CDR1 and CDR2: SEHNR and FQNEAQ (reference sequence). V shed 6 bases and J shed 0 bases, with 14 bases lying between them. The CDR3 loop spans 15 amino acids. The chain's CDR3 is CASSPTASANYGYTF. The CDR3 DNA sequence: TGTGCCAGCAGTCCAACCGCCAGCGCTAACTATGGCTACACCTTC.